Listed below are T cell receptor beta chains from one sample, sequenced in a study of T cells in Graves' hyperthyroidism and ophthalmopathy. TCRdb re-derived calls from the multiplex PCR reads in MiXCR, one entry per CDR3 protein. The data contain about 710,000 distinct CDR3 sequences, roughly 17% of them singletons. The specimen sequenced was blood. These receptors came from a man aged 18 to 30 with Graves' hyperthyroidism. CDR3s include the opening cysteine and the closing phenylalanine or tryptophan. Each record gives: D gene, clone size, J gene, V gene, CDR3 DNA, CDR3 protein. A D gene is named only where the DNA matches it firmly. Expanded clones get a size class; other rows say once, few or many, or leave the size out.

D gene: TRBD1; clone size: many; J gene: TRBJ2-5; V gene: TRBV29-1; CDR3 DNA: TGCAGCGTTGGGGACAGGTTCCAAGAGACCCAGTACTTC; CDR3 protein: CSVGDRFQETQYF
D gene: -; clone size: -; J gene: TRBJ2-2; V gene: TRBV19; CDR3 DNA: TGTGCCAGTAGTCCAAGGGCCCCAATCGGCGGGGAGCTGTTTTTT; CDR3 protein: CASSPRAPIGGELFF
D gene: -; clone size: -; J gene: TRBJ2-2; V gene: TRBV11-3; CDR3 DNA: TGTGCCAGCTCCCTCCTCCCGGGACACCTGAACACCGGGGAGCTGTTTTTT; CDR3 protein: CASSLLPGHLNTGELFF
D gene: -; clone size: -; J gene: TRBJ2-2; V gene: TRBV6-4; CDR3 DNA: TGTGCCAGCAAATGGGACGAGAACACCGGGGAGCTGTTTTTT; CDR3 protein: CASKWDENTGELFF
D gene: -; clone size: many; J gene: TRBJ1-2; V gene: TRBV2; CDR3 DNA: TGTGCCAGCAGGGGAGGGGGCTATGGCTACACCTTC; CDR3 protein: CASRGGGYGYTF
D gene: -; clone size: -; J gene: TRBJ1-5; V gene: TRBV30; CDR3 DNA: TGTGCCTGGAGTTCGGGGGGGCGTCAGCCCCAGCATTTT; CDR3 protein: CAWSSGGRQPQHF
D gene: -; clone size: many; J gene: TRBJ2-7; V gene: TRBV6-1; CDR3 DNA: TGTGCCAGCAGTGAACCGGGTTCGGGGACCTTCCGCGAGCAGTACTTC; CDR3 protein: CASSEPGSGTFREQYF
D gene: -; clone size: many; J gene: TRBJ2-7; V gene: TRBV6-1; CDR3 DNA: TGTGCCAGCAGTGATGGCCTAAGAGCCTACGAGCAGTACTTC; CDR3 protein: CASSDGLRAYEQYF
D gene: -; clone size: -; J gene: TRBJ1-1; V gene: TRBV20-1; CDR3 DNA: TGCAGTGCTAGAGATTGGGGGCAGGGGCGGAACACTGAAGCTTTCTTT; CDR3 protein: CSARDWGQGRNTEAFF
D gene: TRBD2; clone size: -; J gene: TRBJ2-1; V gene: TRBV29-1; CDR3 DNA: TGCAGCGTTGTACATAGCGGGAGGGCCGGGGATGAGCAGTTCTTC; CDR3 protein: CSVVHSGRAGDEQFF
D gene: -; clone size: -; J gene: TRBJ1-6; V gene: TRBV27; CDR3 DNA: TGTGCCAACCCGTTCTGGCAGACAAATTCACCCCTCCACTTT; CDR3 protein: CANPFWQTNSPLHF
D gene: -; clone size: -; J gene: TRBJ2-2; V gene: TRBV7-9; CDR3 DNA: TGTGCCAGCAGCTTTGTGCACACCGGGGAGCTGTTTTTT; CDR3 protein: CASSFVHTGELFF
D gene: -; clone size: -; J gene: TRBJ1-4; V gene: TRBV5-5; CDR3 DNA: TGTGCCAGCAGCTTAGATCTAGGGGAAAAACTGTTTTTT; CDR3 protein: CASSLDLGEKLFF
D gene: TRBD2; clone size: many; J gene: TRBJ2-3; V gene: TRBV27; CDR3 DNA: TGTGCCAGCAGTTCCCTAGCGGGCCGGAGAGATACGCAGTATTTT; CDR3 protein: CASSSLAGRRDTQYF
D gene: TRBD1; clone size: few; J gene: TRBJ1-5; V gene: TRBV5-5; CDR3 DNA: TGTGCCAGCAGCTTCGGGACAGGGGGACGGCCCCAGCATTTT; CDR3 protein: CASSFGTGGRPQHF
D gene: TRBD2; clone size: -; J gene: TRBJ2-3; V gene: TRBV4-1; CDR3 DNA: TGCGCCAGCAGCCACGCTAGCGGGAGCACAGATACGCAGTATTTT; CDR3 protein: CASSHASGSTDTQYF
D gene: TRBD1; clone size: -; J gene: TRBJ1-1; V gene: TRBV12-3/TRBV12-4; CDR3 DNA: TGTGCCAGCCACCACAGGGGCGGTGAAGCTTTCTTT; CDR3 protein: CASHHRGGEAFF
D gene: -; clone size: -; J gene: TRBJ1-1; V gene: TRBV20-1; CDR3 DNA: TGCAGTGCTAGACTAGGGAGGGACACTGAAGCTTTCTTT; CDR3 protein: CSARLGRDTEAFF
D gene: -; clone size: many; J gene: TRBJ2-7; V gene: TRBV7-9; CDR3 DNA: TGTGCCATACAGGAGGGGTCTTACGAGCAGTACTTC; CDR3 protein: CAIQEGSYEQYF
D gene: -; clone size: many; J gene: TRBJ2-2; V gene: TRBV28; CDR3 DNA: TGTGCCAGCAGTTGGCAGGGGGGATCCGGGGAGCTGTTTTTT; CDR3 protein: CASSWQGGSGELFF
D gene: TRBD2; clone size: many; J gene: TRBJ2-5; V gene: TRBV2; CDR3 DNA: TGTGCCAGCAGTCGACTAGCGGGATCTCAGGAGACCCAGTACTTC; CDR3 protein: CASSRLAGSQETQYF
D gene: TRBD1; clone size: few; J gene: TRBJ1-2; V gene: TRBV6-1; CDR3 DNA: TGTGCCAGCAGTACCTACAGGGGGAACTATGGCTACACCTTC; CDR3 protein: CASSTYRGNYGYTF
D gene: -; clone size: -; J gene: TRBJ2-1; V gene: TRBV9; CDR3 DNA: TGTGCCAGCAGCCGGCCCGGGACGGGCTCCTACAATGAGCAGTTCTTC; CDR3 protein: CASSRPGTGSYNEQFF
D gene: TRBD2; clone size: many; J gene: TRBJ2-1; V gene: TRBV28; CDR3 DNA: TGTGCCAGCAGTTTTTCTAGCGGGTATAACAATGAGCAGTTCTTC; CDR3 protein: CASSFSSGYNNEQFF
D gene: -; clone size: many; J gene: TRBJ2-3; V gene: TRBV28; CDR3 DNA: TGTGCCAGCAAGCCCCGGACATTCGTTTTTCATAGCACAGATACGCAGTATTTT; CDR3 protein: CASKPRTFVFHSTDTQYF
D gene: -; clone size: many; J gene: TRBJ1-1; V gene: TRBV11-2; CDR3 DNA: TGTGCCAGCAGTTTTATGAACACTGAAGCTTTCTTT; CDR3 protein: CASSFMNTEAFF
D gene: -; clone size: -; J gene: TRBJ1-2; V gene: TRBV10-3; CDR3 DNA: TGTGCCATCAGTGAGATGGGAGCTAACTATGGCCACACCTTC; CDR3 protein: CAISEMGANYGHTF
D gene: TRBD2; clone size: -; J gene: TRBJ2-1; V gene: TRBV18; CDR3 DNA: TGTGCCAGCTCACCAGAAGCGGCGGGAGGTTCCTCCTACAATGAGCAGTTCTTC; CDR3 protein: CASSPEAAGGSSYNEQFF
D gene: -; clone size: -; J gene: TRBJ1-6; V gene: TRBV5-1; CDR3 DNA: TGCGCCAGCAGCTCCGGACAGAGCTCCTATAATTCACCCCTCCACTTT; CDR3 protein: CASSSGQSSYNSPLHF
D gene: -; clone size: -; J gene: TRBJ1-3; V gene: TRBV5-1; CDR3 DNA: TGCGCCAGCAGCTTGGAAACCGCTGGAAACACCATATATTTT; CDR3 protein: CASSLETAGNTIYF